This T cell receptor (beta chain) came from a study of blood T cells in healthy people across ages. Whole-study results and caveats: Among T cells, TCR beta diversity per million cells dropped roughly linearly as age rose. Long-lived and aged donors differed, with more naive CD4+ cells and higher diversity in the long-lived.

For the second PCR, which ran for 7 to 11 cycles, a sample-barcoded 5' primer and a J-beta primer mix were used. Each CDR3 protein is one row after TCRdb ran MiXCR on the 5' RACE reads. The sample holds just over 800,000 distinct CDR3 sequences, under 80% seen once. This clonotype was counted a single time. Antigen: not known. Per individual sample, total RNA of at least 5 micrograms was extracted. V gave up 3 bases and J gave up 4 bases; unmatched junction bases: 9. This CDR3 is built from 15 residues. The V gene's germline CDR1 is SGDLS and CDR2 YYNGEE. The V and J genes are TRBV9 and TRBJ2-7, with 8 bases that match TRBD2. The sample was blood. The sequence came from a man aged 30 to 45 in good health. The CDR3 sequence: CASSAGGGAVYEQYF. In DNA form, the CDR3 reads TGTGCCAGCAGCGCGGGAGGGGGGGCAGTATACGAGCAGTACTTC.